These T cell receptor beta chains were read from a single sample in a study of T-cell memory formation after mild COVID-19. A single record per CDR3 protein comes from TCRdb applying MiXCR to the 5' RACE reads. Here the sample spans 98,000 or so distinct CDR3 sequences, roughly a sixth being singletons. The sequenced sample consisted of PBMCs or a T cell subset sorted from them (not recorded which). Receptors were obtained from a man aged 18-30 years who had mild COVID-19 (a few samples of this study predate the infection). Cell type and time point are not known. CDR3s leave out the opening cysteine and the closing phenylalanine or tryptophan.

V gene: TRBV12-3/TRBV12-4; J gene: TRBJ1-4; CDR3 protein: ASSLGPETVEKLF
V gene: TRBV7-2; J gene: TRBJ2-5; CDR3 protein: ASSLTRGRETQY
V gene: TRBV7-9; J gene: TRBJ2-2; CDR3 protein: ASSLVTLPFGELF
V gene: TRBV7-6; J gene: TRBJ2-5; CDR3 protein: ASSLGYSPGETQY
V gene: TRBV9; J gene: TRBJ2-3; CDR3 protein: ASSVDPSGGADTQY
V gene: TRBV19; J gene: TRBJ2-2; CDR3 protein: ASSKGWPANTGELF
V gene: TRBV6-5; J gene: TRBJ2-3; CDR3 protein: ASSYQAGVTDTQY
V gene: TRBV11-2; J gene: TRBJ2-6; CDR3 protein: ASSRRGTGGSGANVLT
V gene: TRBV10-3; J gene: TRBJ1-2; CDR3 protein: AISEGRGSYGYT
V gene: TRBV7-2; J gene: TRBJ1-5; CDR3 protein: ASSGGQGVVGQPQH
V gene: TRBV6-5; J gene: TRBJ2-3; CDR3 protein: ASRLAGIDTQY
V gene: TRBV5-1; J gene: TRBJ1-6; CDR3 protein: ASSSSTGDSPLH
V gene: TRBV6-6; J gene: TRBJ2-7; CDR3 protein: ASSYPQGYEQY
V gene: TRBV7-3; J gene: TRBJ2-2; CDR3 protein: ASSPTGGGTGELF
V gene: TRBV18; J gene: TRBJ2-5; CDR3 protein: ASSPSTEQETQY
V gene: TRBV7-8; J gene: TRBJ2-7; CDR3 protein: ASSPRGAGSSYEQY
V gene: TRBV15; J gene: TRBJ1-6; CDR3 protein: ATSRGNLSPLH
V gene: TRBV3-1; J gene: TRBJ2-1; CDR3 protein: ASSQGLGSSSYNEQF
V gene: TRBV5-5; J gene: TRBJ1-4; CDR3 protein: ASSPGATNEKLF
V gene: TRBV9; J gene: TRBJ1-1; CDR3 protein: ASSVAGSGTGVNTEAF
V gene: TRBV20-1; J gene: TRBJ2-1; CDR3 protein: SAHRRPYNEQF
V gene: TRBV9; J gene: TRBJ1-6; CDR3 protein: ASSVRRGDSPLH
V gene: TRBV20-1; J gene: TRBJ2-3; CDR3 protein: SARGLAGAVTDTQY
V gene: TRBV5-1; J gene: TRBJ2-1; CDR3 protein: ASSLVAPGLTIVNEQF
V gene: TRBV9; J gene: TRBJ2-4; CDR3 protein: ASSVASGGLDIQY
V gene: TRBV6-2/TRBV6-3; J gene: TRBJ2-1; CDR3 protein: ASRFYSGVRNEQF
V gene: TRBV5-1; J gene: TRBJ1-2; CDR3 protein: ASSVTGLKSYGYT
V gene: TRBV5-1; J gene: TRBJ2-3; CDR3 protein: ASSRQGDRDTQY
V gene: TRBV4-1; J gene: TRBJ1-2; CDR3 protein: ASSPLLIYGYT
V gene: TRBV19; J gene: TRBJ2-2; CDR3 protein: ASSRLGGVTNTGELF
V gene: TRBV6-5; J gene: TRBJ2-3; CDR3 protein: ASSASSDTQY
V gene: TRBV24-1; J gene: TRBJ2-5; CDR3 protein: ATSDHSDSGARAATQY
V gene: TRBV5-1; J gene: TRBJ2-2; CDR3 protein: ASSEPGRTGELF
V gene: TRBV7-9; J gene: TRBJ2-2; CDR3 protein: ASSFSMINTGELF
V gene: TRBV6-2/TRBV6-3; J gene: TRBJ1-4; CDR3 protein: ASSYSHEKLF
V gene: TRBV7-2; J gene: TRBJ1-2; CDR3 protein: ASSLIRYGYT
V gene: TRBV10-1; J gene: TRBJ2-5; CDR3 protein: ASSPLGLGATQY
V gene: TRBV5-6; J gene: TRBJ2-2; CDR3 protein: ASSSEKQGAGELF
V gene: TRBV7-2; J gene: TRBJ2-1; CDR3 protein: ASSLAGSNEQF
V gene: TRBV30; J gene: TRBJ2-3; CDR3 protein: AWMGSGTDTQY
V gene: TRBV6-2/TRBV6-3; J gene: TRBJ2-5; CDR3 protein: ASIPETATGGQETQY
V gene: TRBV20-1; J gene: TRBJ2-1; CDR3 protein: SARSSRGSDEQF
V gene: TRBV5-1; J gene: TRBJ2-1; CDR3 protein: ASSLGDYNNEQF
V gene: TRBV12-3/TRBV12-4; J gene: TRBJ1-6; CDR3 protein: ASNRDRFSPLH
V gene: TRBV5-1; J gene: TRBJ2-5; CDR3 protein: ASSLGGGYQETQY
V gene: TRBV18; J gene: TRBJ1-3; CDR3 protein: ASSPPGRSSGNTIY
V gene: TRBV7-2; J gene: TRBJ2-3; CDR3 protein: ASSLKRGQSDTQY
V gene: TRBV9; J gene: TRBJ1-6; CDR3 protein: ASSPGLPSSYNSPLH
V gene: TRBV7-9; J gene: TRBJ2-5; CDR3 protein: ASSPRGLGETQY